Below, 17 T cell receptor beta chains from the same sample are listed, as sequenced in a study of blood T cell repertoires in COVID-19. The method was immunoSEQ multiplex PCR; TCRdb's version includes in-frame clones alone and lacks a portion of them. The table lists approximately 280,000 clones, about 82% of them singletons, with 4.5% to 6% in the top ten. Material: peripheral blood. These receptors all stem from a man in his fifties with active or convalescent COVID-19.

As DNA, the CDR3 is TGTGCCACCAGCAGAGCTACAAACCAGCGGGAGGCCTACAATGAGCAGTTCTTC. This sequence encodes CATSRATNQREAYNEQFF. V and J are TRBV15 and TRBJ2-1; 9 bases fit TRBD2. Germline CDR1 and CDR2: LNHNV and YYDKDF (reference sequence). V shed 1 base, J shed 2 bases, and the junction held 9 bases outside the gene matches. The CDR3 is 18 residues long.

V gene TRBV15 combines with J gene TRBJ1-1; D ambiguous. CDR1 and CDR2 from the germline V gene are LNHNV and YYDKDF (reference sequence). The germline V and J ends were trimmed by 7 bases and 0 bases, with 9 bases remaining between them. The CDR3 has 13 residues. CDR3 nucleotide sequence: TGTGCCACCACTCGCGGTATGAACACTGAAGCTTTCTTT. It is translated as CATTRGMNTEAFF.

The V and J genes are TRBV6-1 and TRBJ1-4, with D maybe TRBD1 (6 bases). Germline CDR1 reads MNHNS; CDR2 reads SASEGT. The CDR3 sequence is 15 residues long. Trimming took off 2 bases at V and 8 bases at J, with 15 bases between the two ends. CDR3: CASSERGGAYEKLFF. CDR3 sequence (DNA): TGTGCCAGCAGTGAAAGGGGGGGGGCATACGAAAAACTGTTTTTT.

This chain links TRBV6-2 or TRBV6-3 with TRBJ2-1; TRBD2 matches at 11 bases. Germline CDR1 reads MNHEY; CDR2 reads SVGEGT. Losses at the gene ends were 0 bases for V and 9 bases for J; bases not matched to a gene: 4. This CDR3 contains 15 residues. CDR3 residues: CASSYSTSGKAEQFF. The CDR3 nucleotides are TGTGCCAGCAGTTACTCGACTAGCGGGAAGGCTGAGCAGTTCTTC.

CDR3 loop: CASSHTGEINEQFF. CDR3 coding DNA: TGTGCCAGCAGCCACACGGGAGAGATCAATGAGCAGTTCTTC. This chain uses TRBV4-2 with TRBJ2-1; weak D call: TRBD2 (6 bases). V was trimmed by 3 bases and J by 6 bases, leaving 12 bases between them. Germline assignment: CDR1 LGHNA and CDR2 YNFKEQ. The CDR3 loop spans 14 amino acids.

The chain is built from TRBV7-8 and TRBJ2-1; D not resolved. This CDR3 is built from 17 residues. V was cut by 1 base and J by 7 bases, with 20 bases left in between. In germline, CDR1 is SGHVS, CDR2 FQNEAQ. For the CDR3, the DNA is TGTGCCAGCAGCTTAGTTAGTGGGCTAAGTAAGCCAAATGAGCAGTTCTTC. It translates to CASSLVSGLSKPNEQFF.

V and J are TRBV2 and TRBJ1-2; no clear D. Germline lookup yields CDR1 SNHLY and CDR2 FYNNEI. The CDR3 contains 12 residues. V was cut by 3 bases and J by 5 bases, with 7 bases left in between. As DNA, the CDR3 is TGTGCCAGCAGTGATTTCTATTATGGCTACACCTTC. Translating gives CASSDFYYGYTF. The complete variable domain, with remaining parts taken from reference TRBV2 and TRBJ1-2, reads EPEVTQTPSHQVTQMGQEVILRCVPISNHLYFYWYRQILGQKVEFLVSFYNNEISEKSEIFDDQFSVERPDGSNFTLKIRSTKLEDSAMYFCASSDFYYGYTFGSGTRLTVV.

The J gene is TRBJ1-2, the V gene TRBV28; D possibly corresponds to TRBD1 (5 bases). Per the germline V gene, CDR1 is MDHEN and CDR2 is SYDVKM. The CDR3 consists of 14 residues. The V end was cut by 3 bases, the J end by 4 bases, with 12 bases between. The CDR3 nucleotides are TGTGCCAGCAGTTTGGTAGGGGTCCCCTATGGCTACACCTTC. Its translation is CASSLVGVPYGYTF.

Here the CDR3 reads CSVRPFASLGGNEKLFF. The CDR3 DNA sequence: TGCAGCGTTCGACCGTTTGCGTCCCTTGGGGGGAATGAAAAACTGTTTTTT. The chain has TRBV29-1 and TRBJ1-4, with a weak D call TRBD1 (5 bases). Germline loops: CDR1 SQVTM, CDR2 ANQGSEA. CDR3 length: 17 amino acids. V lost 5 bases to trimming and J lost 5 bases, with 24 bases between them. Using reference TRBV29-1 and TRBJ1-4 for the parts outside the CDR3, the full variable domain is SAVISQKPSRDICQRGTSLTIQCQVDSQVTMMFWYRQQPGQSLTLIATANQGSEATYESGFVIDKFPISRPNLTFSTLTVSNMSPEDSSIYLCSVRPFASLGGNEKLFFGSGTQLSVL.

V gene TRBV14 combines with J gene TRBJ1-1; D remains unclear. In germline, CDR1 is SGHDN, CDR2 FVKESK. With 4 bases removed from V and 2 bases from J, the gap between germline ends came to 11 bases. The length of the CDR3 is 14 residues. The CDR3 region has the DNA TGTGCCAGCAGCCCCCGGGAACCAAACACTGAAGCTTTCTTT. Residues: CASSPREPNTEAFF.

The DNA for the CDR3 is TGTGCCAGCTCACCACTCGGACAGGGCCACAGGGATACGCAGTATTTT. Amino acids: CASSPLGQGHRDTQYF. The V call is TRBV18, the J call TRBJ2-3; 8 bases align to TRBD1. The V gene end was trimmed by 1 base and the J gene end by 6 bases; junction bases not matched to a gene: 9. CDR3 length equals 16 residues. In germline, CDR1 is KGHSH, CDR2 LQKENI.

This clone was recorded only once. This sequence joins TRBV19 and TRBJ1-2; tentative D call: TRBD1 (5 bases). Trimming took 1 base from V and 0 from J, leaving 6 bases between them. Germline CDR1 is LNHDA and CDR2 is SQIVND (reference sequence). The CDR3 spans 14 residues. CDR3: CASSIVGANYGYTF. Here the CDR3 DNA reads TGTGCCAGTAGTATAGTAGGGGCTAACTATGGCTACACCTTC.

As concerns this clone: Within the sample, other DNA sequences also encode this same CDR3. The chain carries TRBV5-1 and TRBJ2-5; 8 nucleotides match TRBD2. V trimming: 4 bases; J trimming: 5 bases; junction bases outside the gene matches: 7. Germline-derived CDR1 and CDR2 are SGHRS and YFSETQ. The CDR3 length is 14 residues. The CDR3 DNA follows: TGCGCCAGCAGCCTGGCGGGGGGAGCGGAGACCCAGTACTTC. Protein product: CASSLAGGAETQYF.

This chain links TRBV18 with TRBJ1-1; a possible D gene is TRBD1 (5 bases). This CDR3 contains 14 residues. Germline V gene sequence: CDR1 KGHSH, CDR2 LQKENI. Trimming took off 2 bases at V and 4 bases at J, with 11 bases between the two ends. CDR3 DNA sequence: TGTGCCAGCTCACCAGGGGGGATTGGCACTGAAGCTTTCTTT. Its protein is CASSPGGIGTEAFF. The full variable domain, rest sourced from reference TRBV18 and TRBJ1-1, is NAGVMQNPRHLVRRRGQEARLRCSPMKGHSHVYWYRQLPEEGLKFMVYLQKENIIDESGMPKERFSAEFPKEGPSILRIQQVVRGDSAAYFCASSPGGIGTEAFFGQGTRLTVV.

The rearrangement links TRBV12-3 or TRBV12-4 to TRBJ1-6; D is unclear. The ends were cut back, 0 bases at V and 10 bases at J, with 4 bases in the middle. This CDR3 has 12 residues. CDR3 nucleotide sequence: TGTGCCAGCAGTTTAGCGCGGTCACCCCTCCACTTT. Encoded protein: CASSLARSPLHF.

This chain uses TRBV5-1 with TRBJ1-2; possible D gene TRBD1, 6 bases. The CDR3 runs 13 residues. V was trimmed by 3 bases and J by 10 bases, leaving 16 bases between them. CDR1 is SGHRS and CDR2 is YFSETQ in the germline V gene. The CDR3 DNA is TGCGCCAGCAGCTACCGGGCCCAGGGGCTCTACACCTTC. Protein sequence: CASSYRAQGLYTF.

V gene TRBV4-1 combines with J gene TRBJ1-6; no clear D. CDR1 and CDR2 (germline): MGHRA, YSYEKL. The CDR3 has 15 amino acids. Trimming stripped 0 bases from V and 7 bases from J, with 10 bases between. CDR3: CASSQEGESNSPLHF. CDR3 sequence (DNA): TGCGCCAGCAGCCAAGAAGGAGAGAGCAATTCACCCCTCCACTTT.